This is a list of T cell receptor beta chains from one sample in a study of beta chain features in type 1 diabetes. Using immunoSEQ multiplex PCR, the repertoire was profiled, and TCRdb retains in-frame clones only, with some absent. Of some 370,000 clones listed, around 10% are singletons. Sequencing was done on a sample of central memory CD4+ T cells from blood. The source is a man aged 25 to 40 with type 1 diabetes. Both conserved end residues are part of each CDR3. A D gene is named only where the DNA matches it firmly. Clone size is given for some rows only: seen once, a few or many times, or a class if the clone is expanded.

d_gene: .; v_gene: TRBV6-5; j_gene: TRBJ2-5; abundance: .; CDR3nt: TGTGCCAGCAGTAATGGTTTACAAGAGACCCAGTACTTC; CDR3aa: CASSNGLQETQYF
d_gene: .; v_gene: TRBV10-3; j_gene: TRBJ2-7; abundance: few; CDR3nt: TGTGCCATCAGTGATGTGAGCTCCTACGAGCAGTACTTC; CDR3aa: CAISDVSSYEQYF
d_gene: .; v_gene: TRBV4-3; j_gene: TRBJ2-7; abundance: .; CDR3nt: TGCGCCAGCAGCCAAGAGCCCACCACAGGGTCCGAGCAGTACTTC; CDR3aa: CASSQEPTTGSEQYF
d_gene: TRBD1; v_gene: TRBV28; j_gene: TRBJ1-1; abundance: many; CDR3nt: TGTGCCAGCCCCCGGACAGGGGCGAACACTGAAGCTTTCTTT; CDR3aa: CASPRTGANTEAFF
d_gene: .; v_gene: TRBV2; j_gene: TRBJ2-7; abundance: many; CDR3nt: TGTGCCAGCAGTGAGGGACGGGGACGCTACGAGCAGTACTTC; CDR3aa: CASSEGRGRYEQYF
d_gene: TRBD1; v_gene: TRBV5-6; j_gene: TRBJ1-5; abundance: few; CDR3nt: TGTGCCAGCAGCCGCGGAGGGGGCTTGAATCAGCCCCAGCATTTT; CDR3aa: CASSRGGGLNQPQHF
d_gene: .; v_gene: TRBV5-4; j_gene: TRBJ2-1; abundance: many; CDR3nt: TGTGCCAGCAGCATCCACAATGAGCAGTTCTTC; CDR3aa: CASSIHNEQFF
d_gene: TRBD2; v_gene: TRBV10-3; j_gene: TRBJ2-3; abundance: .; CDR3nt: TGTGCCAGCAGTTTACTAGCGGGAGGCCTCACAGATACGCAGTATTTT; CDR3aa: CASSLLAGGLTDTQYF
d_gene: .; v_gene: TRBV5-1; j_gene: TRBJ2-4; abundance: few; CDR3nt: TGCGCCAGCAGCTTTGAGGATCTTGCCATTCAGTACTTC; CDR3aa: CASSFEDLAIQYF
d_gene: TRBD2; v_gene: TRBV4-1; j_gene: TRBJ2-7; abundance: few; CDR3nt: TGCGCCAGCAGCCAAATGGGGAGCGGGAGCCAGCAGTACTTC; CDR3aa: CASSQMGSGSQQYF
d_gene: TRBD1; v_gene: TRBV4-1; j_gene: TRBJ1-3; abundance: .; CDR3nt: TGCGCCAGCAGCCAGAGGACAGGGGGAGGAAACACCATATATTTT; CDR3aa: CASSQRTGGGNTIYF
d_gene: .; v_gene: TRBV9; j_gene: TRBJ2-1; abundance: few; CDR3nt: TGTGCCAGCAGCGCTCAGACCTCGGGAGTTGGCTACAATGAGCAGTTCTTC; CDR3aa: CASSAQTSGVGYNEQFF
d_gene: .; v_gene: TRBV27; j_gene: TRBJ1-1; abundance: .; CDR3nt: TGTGCCAGCAGTTTATCAGAGGGTTTGAACACTGAAGCTTTCTTT; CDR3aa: CASSLSEGLNTEAFF
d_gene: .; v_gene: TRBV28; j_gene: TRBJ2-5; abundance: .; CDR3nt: TGTGCCAGCAGCCCGAATATCCAAGAGACCCAGTACTTC; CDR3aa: CASSPNIQETQYF
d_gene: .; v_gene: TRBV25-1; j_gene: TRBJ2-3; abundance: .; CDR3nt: TGTGCCAGCAGCAGGGGGGGCACAGATACGCAGTATTTT; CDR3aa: CASSRGGTDTQYF
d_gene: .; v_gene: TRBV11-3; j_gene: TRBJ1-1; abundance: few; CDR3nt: TGTGCCAGCAGCCTCTCGTCACAAACGGGGACTGAAGCTTTCTTT; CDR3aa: CASSLSSQTGTEAFF
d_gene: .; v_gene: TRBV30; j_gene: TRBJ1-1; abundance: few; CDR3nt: TGTGCCTGGAGTCGGGGGGCATGGAACACTGAAGCTTTCTTT; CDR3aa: CAWSRGAWNTEAFF
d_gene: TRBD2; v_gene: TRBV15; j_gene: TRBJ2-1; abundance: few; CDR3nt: TGTGCCACCAGCAGAGGGAGAACGGGACTAGCGGGAAGCCTCATCGGTGAGCAGTTCTTC; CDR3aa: CATSRGRTGLAGSLIGEQFF
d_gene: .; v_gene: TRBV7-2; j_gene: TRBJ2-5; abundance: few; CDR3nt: TGTGCCAGCAGCGCTAGAGCCCAAGAGACCCAGTACTTC; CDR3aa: CASSARAQETQYF
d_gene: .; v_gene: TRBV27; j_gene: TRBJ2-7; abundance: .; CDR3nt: TGTGCCAGCAGTCGTGGCCAGGGCCAGAGCTACGAGCAGTACTTC; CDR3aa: CASSRGQGQSYEQYF
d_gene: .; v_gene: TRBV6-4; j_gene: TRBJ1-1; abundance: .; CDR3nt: TGTGCCAGCAGTATCCAGGCGGGCACTGAAGCTTTCTTT; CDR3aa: CASSIQAGTEAFF
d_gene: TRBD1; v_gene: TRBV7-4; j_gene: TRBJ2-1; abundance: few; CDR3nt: TGTGCCAGCAGGGACAGGGAAGTCTACAATGAGCAGTTCTTC; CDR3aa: CASRDREVYNEQFF
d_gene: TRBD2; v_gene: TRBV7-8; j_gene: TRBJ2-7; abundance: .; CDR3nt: TGTGCCAGCAGCTTAGCACTAGCGATAGCCTACGAGCAGTACTTC; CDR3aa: CASSLALAIAYEQYF
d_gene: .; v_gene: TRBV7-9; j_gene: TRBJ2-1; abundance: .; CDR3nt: TGTGCCAGCAGCTTCGGAGGGGCCAGCTCCTACAATGAGCAGTTCTTC; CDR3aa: CASSFGGASSYNEQFF
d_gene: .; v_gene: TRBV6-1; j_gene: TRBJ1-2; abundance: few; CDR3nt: TGTGCCAGCAGTCCCCGGGACCGTATGGGCTACACCTTC; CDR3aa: CASSPRDRMGYTF
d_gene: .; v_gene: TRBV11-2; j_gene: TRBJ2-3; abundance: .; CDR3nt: TGTGCCAGCAGCTTAGTATCAGGGGCAGAACGGGATACGCAGTATTTT; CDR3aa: CASSLVSGAERDTQYF
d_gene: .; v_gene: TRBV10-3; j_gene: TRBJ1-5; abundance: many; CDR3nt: TGTGCCATCAGTAGGGGTTCGGGTCAGCCCCAGCATTTT; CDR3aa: CAISRGSGQPQHF
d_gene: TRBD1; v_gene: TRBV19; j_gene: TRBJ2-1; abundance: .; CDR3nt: TGTGCCAGTAGGCAGGGGGTTGAGCAGTTCTTC; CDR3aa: CASRQGVEQFF
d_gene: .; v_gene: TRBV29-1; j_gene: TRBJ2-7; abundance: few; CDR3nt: TGCAGCGTTGTCCGCCTGGAGGGCAGGGTTTACGAGCAGTACTTC; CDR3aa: CSVVRLEGRVYEQYF
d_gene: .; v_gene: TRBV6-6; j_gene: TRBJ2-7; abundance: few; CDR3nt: TGTGCCAGCAGTTACAAGGGGGAGGACTACGAGCAGTACTTC; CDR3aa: CASSYKGEDYEQYF
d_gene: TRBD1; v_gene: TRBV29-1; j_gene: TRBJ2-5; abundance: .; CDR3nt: TGCAGCGCAGGGACAGGGGACGAGACCCAGTACTTC; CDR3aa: CSAGTGDETQYF
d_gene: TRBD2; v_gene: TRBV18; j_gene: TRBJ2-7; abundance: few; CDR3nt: TGTGCCAGCTCACCGGGACTAGCGCCTACCTACGAGCAGTACTTC; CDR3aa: CASSPGLAPTYEQYF
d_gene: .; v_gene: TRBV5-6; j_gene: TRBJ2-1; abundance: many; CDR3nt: TGTGCCAGCAGCTTGGTCGGGCAGGGAACCTACAATGAGCAGTTCTTC; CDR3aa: CASSLVGQGTYNEQFF
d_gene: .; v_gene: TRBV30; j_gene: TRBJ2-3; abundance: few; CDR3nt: TGTGCCTGGAGTGGCTTAGGGGGGACCAACACAGATACGCAGTATTTT; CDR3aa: CAWSGLGGTNTDTQYF
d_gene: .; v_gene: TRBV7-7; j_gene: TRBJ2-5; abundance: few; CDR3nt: TGTGCTAGCAGCTCAGGGCCAGAAGGGACCCAGTACTTC; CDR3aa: CASSSGPEGTQYF
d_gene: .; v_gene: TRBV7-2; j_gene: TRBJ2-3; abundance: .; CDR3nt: TGTGCCAGCAGCTTACAGCAGTATTTT; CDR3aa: CASSLQQYF
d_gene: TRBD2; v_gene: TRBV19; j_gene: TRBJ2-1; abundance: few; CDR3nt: TGTGCCAGTAGTATTCGTTCTAGCGGGAGTTATGAGCAGTTCTTC; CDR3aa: CASSIRSSGSYEQFF
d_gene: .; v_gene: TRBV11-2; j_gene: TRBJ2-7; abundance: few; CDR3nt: TGTGCCAGCAGCCACGGGACCCGAACATACGAGCAGTACTTC; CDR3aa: CASSHGTRTYEQYF
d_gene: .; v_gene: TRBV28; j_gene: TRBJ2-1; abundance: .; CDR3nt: TGTGCCAGCAGTTTTATCGGACTTTACAATGAGCAGTTCTTC; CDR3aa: CASSFIGLYNEQFF